The 28 T cell receptor beta chains in this list originate from one sample, sequenced in a study of blood T cell repertoires in COVID-19. TCRdb's table, derived via immunoSEQ multiplex PCR, lists solely in-frame clones and lacks some. Of 120,000 or so clones listed, almost 80% are singletons. The source material was peripheral blood. The receptor set was obtained from a human donor in a cohort sampled during active COVID-19.

The chain uses TRBV6-5 and TRBJ1-4, with TRBD1 matching over 7 bases. This CDR3 comprises 13 residues. V was clipped by 10 bases and J by 7 bases; unmatched bases: 9. CDR1 is MNHEY, CDR2 SVGAGI, per germline. The DNA for the CDR3 is TGTGCCACTTACGACAGGGTGGGTGAAAAACTGTTTTTT. Translation: CATYDRVGEKLFF.

This clone was found once. The chain has TRBV3-1 (or the pseudogene TRBV3-2) and TRBJ2-1; 10 bases are shared with TRBD2. The germline CDR1 and CDR2 sequences are LGHDT and YNNKEL (reference sequence). The CDR3 contains 16 residues. V dropped 4 bases and J dropped 1; count of bases not matched to a gene: 4. CDR3 nucleotides: TGTGCCAGCAGCCGCCGTAGCGGGGGGTCCTACAATGAGCAGTTCTTC. It translates to CASSRRSGGSYNEQFF.

This chain joins TRBV5-1 and TRBJ1-2, with TRBD1 identical over 7 bases. The V and J ends lost 1 base and 2 bases, in that order; junction bases with no gene match: 5. Per the germline V gene, CDR1 is SGHRS and CDR2 is YFSETQ. CDR3 length: 15 residues. The CDR3 here is CASSLYGQANYGYTF. The CDR3 region has the DNA TGCGCCAGCAGCTTGTACGGACAGGCCAACTATGGCTACACCTTC.

The J gene is TRBJ2-7, the V gene TRBV12-3 or TRBV12-4; D is possibly TRBD2 (5 bases). This CDR3 comprises 13 residues. V was clipped by 7 bases and J by 4 bases, with 14 bases between them. For the CDR3, the DNA is TGTGCCAGCACGCTCTCCACGGGGTACGAGCAGTACTTC. Its translation is CASTLSTGYEQYF.

The chain is built from TRBV5-1 and TRBJ1-3; the match to TRBD1 covers 8 bases. The CDR3 totals 14 residues. V lost 4 bases, J lost 4 bases, and 4 bases stayed unmatched. The germline V gene encodes CDR1 SGHRS and CDR2 YFSETQ. CDR3 nucleotide sequence: TGCGCCAGCAGCCCTGGACAGGGCGGAAACACCATATATTTT. Protein: CASSPGQGGNTIYF.

Points on this clone: This sample includes further DNA sequences coding for the same CDR3. The rearrangement joins TRBV5-1 to TRBJ1-1, with D possibly matching TRBD1 (5 bases). Germline-derived CDR1 and CDR2 are SGHRS and YFSETQ. V was cut by 4 bases and J by 4 bases, with 14 bases left in between. The CDR3 extends over 14 amino acids. CDR3 DNA sequence: TGCGCCAGCAGCCTGGCGGGGGGAGGCACTGAAGCTTTCTTT. Protein: CASSLAGGGTEAFF.

This rearrangement joins TRBV12-3 or TRBV12-4 to TRBJ1-5, with D possibly TRBD1 on 6 matching bases. The CDR3 consists of 12 residues. The V end was cut by 4 bases, the J end by 11 bases, with 12 bases between. The CDR3 DNA reads as TGTGCCAGCAGTTCCACAGGGTTAACCCAGCATTTT. Translating it yields CASSSTGLTQHF.

This chain links TRBV28 with TRBJ1-1; maybe TRBD1 (6 bases). Germline CDR1 MDHEN, CDR2 SYDVKM. Trimming cost V 2 bases and J 4 bases, with 14 bases left between them. The CDR3 totals 15 residues. The CDR3 region is CASSLGGAGSTEAFF. The DNA of the CDR3 is TGTGCCAGCAGTTTAGGGGGGGCGGGTAGCACTGAAGCTTTCTTT. The complete variable domain, with remaining parts taken from reference TRBV28 and TRBJ1-1, reads DVKVTQSSRYLVKRTGEKVFLECVQDMDHENMFWYRQDPGLGLRLIYFSYDVKMKEKGDIPEGYSVSREKKERFSLILESASTNQTSMYLCASSLGGAGSTEAFFGQGTRLTVV.

Concerning this clone: This CDR3 is also generated by other DNA sequences in the sample. This CDR3 is CASSQGTGGSGNTIYF. The DNA for the CDR3 is TGCGCCAGCAGCCAAGGCACAGGGGGTTCTGGAAACACCATATATTTT. The chain is built from TRBV4-1 and TRBJ1-3; 8 nucleotides agree with TRBD1. Trimming removed 1 base from V and 1 base from J; junction bases left unmatched: 3. Germline assignment: CDR1 MGHRA and CDR2 YSYEKL. The CDR3 consists of 16 residues.

The rearrangement uses TRBV5-1 and TRBJ2-7; TRBD1 agrees at 7 bases. Per the germline V gene, CDR1 is SGHRS and CDR2 is YFSETQ. This CDR3 is 16 amino acids long. With V trimmed by 0 bases and J by 1 base, 7 bases remained unmatched. The DNA of the CDR3 is TGCGCCAGCAGCTTGGATTGGACAGGAGATTCCTACGAGCAGTACTTC. Protein product: CASSLDWTGDSYEQYF.

The V gene is TRBV28, the J gene TRBJ2-7, with D possibly TRBD1 on 6 matching bases. This CDR3 is built from 16 residues. The V and J ends lost 8 bases and 1 base respectively, with 21 bases between them. Germline V CDR1 and CDR2: MDHEN, SYDVKM. The CDR3, as DNA: TGTGCCAGCTGGCTGGGGGCACTGGTGAGTTCCTACGAGCAGTACTTC. Its protein product is CASWLGALVSSYEQYF. Complete variable domain (other parts from reference TRBV28 and TRBJ2-7): DVKVTQSSRYLVKRTGEKVFLECVQDMDHENMFWYRQDPGLGLRLIYFSYDVKMKEKGDIPEGYSVSREKKERFSLILESASTNQTSMYLCASWLGALVSSYEQYFGPGTRLTVT.

This clone was found a few times. The chain uses TRBV7-9 and TRBJ2-7; TRBD1 is a possible D gene (5 bases). The CDR3 has 14 residues. Trimming stripped 1 base from V and 3 bases from J, with 10 bases between. Germline CDR1 is SEHNR and CDR2 is FQNEAQ (reference sequence). CDR3 sequence: CASSLGTPDYEQYF. The DNA for the CDR3 is TGTGCCAGCAGCTTAGGGACACCGGACTACGAGCAGTACTTC.

This clone has only one observation. V gene TRBV28 combines with J gene TRBJ2-7; 8 bases map to TRBD2. Germline CDR1 MDHEN, CDR2 SYDVKM. This CDR3 is 17 amino acids long. The J segment lost 0 bases and the V segment lost 3 bases, leaving 10 bases of the junction unmatched. This CDR3 is CASSFLLLAGSSYEQYF. The CDR3 coding sequence is TGTGCCAGCAGTTTTTTGTTATTAGCGGGAAGCTCCTACGAGCAGTACTTC.

V usage is TRBV4-3 and J usage is TRBJ2-7, with 9 bases fitting TRBD1. The germline V gene encodes CDR1 LGHNA and CDR2 YSLEER. Trimming took 1 base from V and 5 from J; bases not matched to a gene: 6. The CDR3 runs to 15 residues. The CDR3 sequence is CASSQGTGVMDEQYF. CDR3 DNA: TGCGCCAGCAGCCAAGGGACAGGGGTTATGGACGAGCAGTACTTC.

The rearrangement links TRBV5-1 to TRBJ1-1, with 10 bases identical to TRBD1. The germline V gene has CDR1 SGHRS and CDR2 YFSETQ. The J segment lost 1 base and the V segment lost 5 bases, leaving 5 bases of the junction unmatched. This CDR3 contains 15 residues. The CDR3 nucleotides are TGCGCCAGCAGTCAGACAGGGGGCGGGAACACTGAAGCTTTCTTT. Residues: CASSQTGGGNTEAFF. Full variable domain (rest looked up from reference TRBV5-1 and TRBJ1-1): KAGVTQTPRYLIKTRGQQVTLSCSPISGHRSVSWYQQTPGQGLQFLFEYFSETQRNKGNFPGRFSGRQFSNSRSEMNVSTLELGDSALYLCASSQTGGGNTEAFFGQGTRLTVV.

V is TRBV6-5 and J is TRBJ2-7; D is possibly TRBD2 (6 bases). CDR1 MNHEY and CDR2 SVGAGI come from the germline V gene. V was clipped by 4 bases and J by 2 bases, with 18 bases between them. The CDR3 totals 16 residues. The DNA for the CDR3 is TGTGCCAGCAGTTTCGAGGCGACTAGACCCACCTACGAGCAGTACTTC. Residues: CASSFEATRPTYEQYF.

The DNA for the CDR3 is TGCGCCAGCAGCCAAGATCTCCCCGGCAGTCAGGTGGATCCCCTCCACTTT. Translating it yields CASSQDLPGSQVDPLHF. J is TRBJ1-6 and V is TRBV4-3; no clear D. CDR1 LGHNA and CDR2 YSLEER come from the germline V gene. V was cut by 0 bases and J by 13 bases, with 22 bases left in between. There are 17 residues in the CDR3.

The genes are TRBV5-5 and TRBJ1-5, with a weak D call TRBD1 (5 bases). V lost 4 bases to trimming and J lost 1 base, with 12 bases between them. CDR1 and CDR2 from the germline V gene are SGHKS and YYEKEE (reference sequence). This CDR3 region has 15 residues. In nucleotides, the CDR3 is TGTGCCAGCAGCCCGAGCGGGGACAGCAATCAGCCCCAGCATTTT. Protein: CASSPSGDSNQPQHF.

J is TRBJ1-1 and V is TRBV7-9; D is unclear. The CDR3 runs 13 residues. Trimming removed 5 bases at V and 4 bases at J, with 11 bases between. The germline CDR1 and CDR2 sequences are SEHNR and FQNEAQ (reference sequence). CDR3 nucleotide sequence: TGTGCCAGCAGCAAAAGCTCGAGCACTGAAGCTTTCTTT. Translation gives CASSKSSSTEAFF.

The chain carries TRBV5-4 and TRBJ2-3; TRBD2 aligns across 10 bases. Germline loops: CDR1 SGHNT, CDR2 YYREEE (reference sequence). Germline trimming cut 4 bases from V and 0 bases from J; bases unmatched to any gene: 5. The CDR3 runs 16 residues. In DNA form, the CDR3 reads TGTGCCAGCAGCGGGAAGACTAGCGGGAGCACAGATACGCAGTATTTT. It codes for CASSGKTSGSTDTQYF.

The J gene is TRBJ2-7, the V gene TRBV2; 7 bases match TRBD1. Per the germline V gene, CDR1 is SNHLY and CDR2 is FYNNEI. The CDR3 runs to 12 residues. The V and J ends lost 6 bases and 5 bases, in that order; junction bases with no gene match: 4. CDR3 loop: CASSSTGNEQYF. Here the CDR3 DNA reads TGTGCCAGCAGCTCGACAGGGAACGAGCAGTACTTC.

The CDR3: CASSSRDIGRADQPQHF. Written as DNA, the CDR3 is TGTGCCAGCAGTTCCCGGGACATCGGTAGGGCGGATCAGCCCCAGCATTTT. This chain joins TRBV28 and TRBJ1-5; weak D call: TRBD1 (6 bases). The CDR3 loop spans 17 amino acids. Germline-derived CDR1 and CDR2 are MDHEN and SYDVKM. Trimming removed 4 bases from V and 5 bases from J, with 21 bases in between.

The rearrangement joins TRBV9 to TRBJ1-1; D is uncertain. Trimming left V 0 bases short and J 5 bases short, with 5 bases between. The CDR3 runs to 12 residues. Germline V lookup: CDR1 SGDLS, CDR2 YYNGEE. The CDR3 reads CASSVDSTEAFF. The CDR3 DNA sequence: TGTGCCAGCAGCGTAGATAGTACTGAAGCTTTCTTT.

This clone was observed a handful of times. The J gene is TRBJ1-6, the V gene TRBV7-7; 7 bases are shared with TRBD1. This CDR3 is built from 13 residues. Germline-derived CDR1 and CDR2 are SSHAT and FNYEAQ (reference sequence). V shed 5 bases, J shed 10 bases, and the junction held 5 bases outside the gene matches. Here the CDR3 DNA reads TGTGCCAGCAGCGTCGACAGGGTCTCACCCCTCCACTTT. It is translated as CASSVDRVSPLHF.

The rearrangement links TRBV19 to TRBJ1-1; TRBD1 might be the D (5 bases). CDR3 length: 14 residues. The V end lost 6 bases, the J end lost 3 bases, and 14 bases lay between the germline ends. The germline CDR1 and CDR2 sequences are LNHDA and SQIVND (reference sequence). CDR3 sequence (DNA): TGTGCCAGTAGCAATCAAGACAGAGACACTGAAGCTTTCTTT. Translated, it gives CASSNQDRDTEAFF.

The table lists this clone with a count of one. The chain has TRBV28 and TRBJ2-7, with D hard to call. CDR3 length: 14 amino acids. Germline CDR1 and CDR2: MDHEN and SYDVKM. Deletions cut 3 bases from V and 2 bases from J, with 11 bases between. The CDR3 nucleotides read TGTGCCAGCAGTTTCGCGAGCACTACCTACGAGCAGTACTTC. Translation gives CASSFASTTYEQYF.

This clone was observed once. The J gene is TRBJ1-6, the V gene TRBV6-2 or TRBV6-3, with unresolved D. The CDR3 covers 17 residues. CDR1 and CDR2 from the germline V gene are MNHEY and SVGEGT. Between the trimmed V and J ends, which lost 3 bases and 0 bases, there was a span of 12 bases. CDR3 coding DNA: TGTGCCAGCAGTTATGTGTCAGGCGTCTCCTATAATTCACCCCTCCACTTT. Translation gives CASSYVSGVSYNSPLHF.

The V gene is TRBV9, the J gene TRBJ2-6, with a tentative D call TRBD2 (6 bases). The CDR3 runs 19 residues. The V gene's germline CDR1 is SGDLS and CDR2 YYNGEE. Deletions cut 1 base from V and 2 bases from J, with 19 bases between. DNA of the CDR3: TGTGCCAGCAGCGTACCAGAATCGGGACTCCCTCCTGGGGCCAACGTCCTGACTTTC. Translating it yields CASSVPESGLPPGANVLTF.